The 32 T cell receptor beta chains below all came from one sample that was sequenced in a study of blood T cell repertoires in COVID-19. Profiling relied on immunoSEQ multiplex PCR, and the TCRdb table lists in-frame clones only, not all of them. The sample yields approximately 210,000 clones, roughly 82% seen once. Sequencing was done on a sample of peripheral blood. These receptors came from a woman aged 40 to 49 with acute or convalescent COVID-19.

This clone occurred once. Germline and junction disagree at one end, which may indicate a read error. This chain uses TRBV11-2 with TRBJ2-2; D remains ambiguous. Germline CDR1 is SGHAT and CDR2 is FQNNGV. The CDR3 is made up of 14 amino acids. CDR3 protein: CASSFRSNIGELFF. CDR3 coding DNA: TGTGCCAGCAGCTTCCGGAGTAACATCGGGGAGCTGTTTTTT.

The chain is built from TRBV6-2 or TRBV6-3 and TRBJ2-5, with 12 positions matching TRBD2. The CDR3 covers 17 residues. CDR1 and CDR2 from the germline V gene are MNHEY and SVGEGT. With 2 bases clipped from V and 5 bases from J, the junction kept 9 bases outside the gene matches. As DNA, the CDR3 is TGTGCCAGCAGTTACACCGCTAGCGGGAGGGCCCGTGAGACCCAGTACTTC. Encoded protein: CASSYTASGRARETQYF.

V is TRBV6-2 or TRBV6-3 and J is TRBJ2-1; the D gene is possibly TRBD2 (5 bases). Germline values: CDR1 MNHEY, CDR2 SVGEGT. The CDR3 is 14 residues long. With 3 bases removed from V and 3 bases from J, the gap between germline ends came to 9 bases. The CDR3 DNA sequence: TGTGCCAGCAGTTATGTGCGGGTCTACAATGAGCAGTTCTTC. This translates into CASSYVRVYNEQFF.

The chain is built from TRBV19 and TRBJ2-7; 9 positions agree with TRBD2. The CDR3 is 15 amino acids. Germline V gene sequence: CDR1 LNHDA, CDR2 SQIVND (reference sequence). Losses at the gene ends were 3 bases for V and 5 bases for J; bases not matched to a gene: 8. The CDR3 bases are TGTGCCAGTAGTATGTTTGGCGGGGGGGCTGACGAGCAGTACTTC. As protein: CASSMFGGGADEQYF.

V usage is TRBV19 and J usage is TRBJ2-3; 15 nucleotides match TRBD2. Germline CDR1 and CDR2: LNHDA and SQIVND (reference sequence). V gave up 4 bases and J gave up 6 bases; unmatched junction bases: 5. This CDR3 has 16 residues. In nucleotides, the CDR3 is TGTGCCAGTAGTACAGGACTAGCGGGGGGGAAGGATACGCAGTATTTT. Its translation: CASSTGLAGGKDTQYF.

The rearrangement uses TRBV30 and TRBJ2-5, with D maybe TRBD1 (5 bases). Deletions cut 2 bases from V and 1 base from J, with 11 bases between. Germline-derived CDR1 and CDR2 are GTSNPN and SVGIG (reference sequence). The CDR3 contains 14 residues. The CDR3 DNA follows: TGTGCCTGGAGTAGGACAAACTTCCAAGAGACCCAGTACTTC. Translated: CAWSRTNFQETQYF.

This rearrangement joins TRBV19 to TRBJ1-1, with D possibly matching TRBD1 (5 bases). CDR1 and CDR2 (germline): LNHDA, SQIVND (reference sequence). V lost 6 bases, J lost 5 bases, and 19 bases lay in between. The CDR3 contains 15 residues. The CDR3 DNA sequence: TGTGCCAGTAGCCTCCCCGGGAGGGGCAGGACTGAAGCTTTCTTT. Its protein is CASSLPGRGRTEAFF.

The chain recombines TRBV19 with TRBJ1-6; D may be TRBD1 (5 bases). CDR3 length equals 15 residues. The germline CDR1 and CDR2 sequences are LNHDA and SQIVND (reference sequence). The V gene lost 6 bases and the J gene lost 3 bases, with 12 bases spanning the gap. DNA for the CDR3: TGTGCCAGTAGGGAGGGGCGTCTCTATAATTCACCCCTCCACTTT. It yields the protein CASREGRLYNSPLHF.

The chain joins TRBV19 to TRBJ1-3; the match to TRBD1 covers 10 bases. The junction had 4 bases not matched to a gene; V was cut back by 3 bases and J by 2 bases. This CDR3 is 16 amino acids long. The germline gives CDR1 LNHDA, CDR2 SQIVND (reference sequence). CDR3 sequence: CASSMGTGEPGNTIYF. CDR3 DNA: TGTGCCAGTAGTATGGGGACAGGGGAGCCTGGAAACACCATATATTTT. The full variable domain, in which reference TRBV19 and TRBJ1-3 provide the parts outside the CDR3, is DGGITQSPKYLFRKEGQNVTLSCEQNLNHDAMYWYRQDPGQGLRLIYYSQIVNDFQKGDIAEGYSVSREKKESFPLTVTSAQKNPTAFYLCASSMGTGEPGNTIYFGEGSWLTVV.

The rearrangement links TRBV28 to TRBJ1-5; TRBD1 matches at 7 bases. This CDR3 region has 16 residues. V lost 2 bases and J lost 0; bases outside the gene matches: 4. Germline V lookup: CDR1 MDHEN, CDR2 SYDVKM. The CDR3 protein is CASSLARTGSNQPQHF. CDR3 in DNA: TGTGCCAGCAGTTTAGCCCGGACAGGTAGCAATCAGCCCCAGCATTTT.

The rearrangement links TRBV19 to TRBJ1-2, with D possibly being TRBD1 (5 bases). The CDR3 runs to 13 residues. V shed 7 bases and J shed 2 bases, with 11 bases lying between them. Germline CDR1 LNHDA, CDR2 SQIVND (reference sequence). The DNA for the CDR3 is TGTGCCAGTAAGGCGGGGCCAAACTATGGCTACACCTTC. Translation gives CASKAGPNYGYTF.

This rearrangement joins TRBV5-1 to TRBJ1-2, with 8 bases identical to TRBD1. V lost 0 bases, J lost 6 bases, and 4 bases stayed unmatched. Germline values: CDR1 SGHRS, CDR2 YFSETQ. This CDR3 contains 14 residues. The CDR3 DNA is TGCGCCAGCAGCTTGGCCGACAGGGGAGATGGCTACACCTTC. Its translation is CASSLADRGDGYTF.

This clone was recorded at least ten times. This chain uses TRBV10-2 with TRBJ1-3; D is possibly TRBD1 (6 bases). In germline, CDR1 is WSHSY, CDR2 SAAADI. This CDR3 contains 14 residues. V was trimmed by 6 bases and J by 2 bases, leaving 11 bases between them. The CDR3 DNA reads TGCGCCAGCAGGGACAGTTCGGCTGGAAACACCATATATTTT. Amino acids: CASRDSSAGNTIYF.

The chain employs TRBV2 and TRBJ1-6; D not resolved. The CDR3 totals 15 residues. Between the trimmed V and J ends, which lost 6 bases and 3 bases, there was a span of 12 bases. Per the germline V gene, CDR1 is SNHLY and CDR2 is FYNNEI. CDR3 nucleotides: TGTGCCAGCAGGACGGGAGAGGGCTATAATTCACCCCTCCACTTT. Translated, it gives CASRTGEGYNSPLHF.

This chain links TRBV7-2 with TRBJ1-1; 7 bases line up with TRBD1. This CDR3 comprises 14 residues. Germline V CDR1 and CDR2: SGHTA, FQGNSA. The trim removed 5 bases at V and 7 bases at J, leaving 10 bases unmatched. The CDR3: CASSISQGGLEAFF. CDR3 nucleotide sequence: TGTGCCAGCAGCATCTCCCAGGGGGGACTTGAAGCTTTCTTT.

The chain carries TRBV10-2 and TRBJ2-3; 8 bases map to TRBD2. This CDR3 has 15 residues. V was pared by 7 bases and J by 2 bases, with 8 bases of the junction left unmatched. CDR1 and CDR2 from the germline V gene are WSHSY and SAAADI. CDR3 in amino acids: CASMAAGALTDTQYF. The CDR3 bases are TGCGCCAGCATGGCAGCGGGGGCCCTCACAGATACGCAGTATTTT.

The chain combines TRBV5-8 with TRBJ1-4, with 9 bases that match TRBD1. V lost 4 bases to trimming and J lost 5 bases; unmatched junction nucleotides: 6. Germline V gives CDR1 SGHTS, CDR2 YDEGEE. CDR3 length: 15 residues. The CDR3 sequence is CASSQGQGQNEKLFF. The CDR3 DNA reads TGTGCCAGCAGCCAAGGACAGGGGCAAAATGAAAAACTGTTTTTT.

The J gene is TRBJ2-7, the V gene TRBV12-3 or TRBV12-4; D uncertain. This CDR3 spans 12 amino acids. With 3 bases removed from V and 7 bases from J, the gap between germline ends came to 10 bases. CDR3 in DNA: TGTGCCAGCAGTTTCATCAGGATGGAGCAGTACTTC. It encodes CASSFIRMEQYF.

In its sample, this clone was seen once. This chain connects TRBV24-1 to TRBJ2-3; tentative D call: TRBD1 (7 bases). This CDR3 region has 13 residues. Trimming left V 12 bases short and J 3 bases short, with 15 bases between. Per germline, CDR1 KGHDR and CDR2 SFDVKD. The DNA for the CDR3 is TGTGCCTCCTCGACAGGGAGGACAGATACGCAGTATTTT. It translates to CASSTGRTDTQYF.

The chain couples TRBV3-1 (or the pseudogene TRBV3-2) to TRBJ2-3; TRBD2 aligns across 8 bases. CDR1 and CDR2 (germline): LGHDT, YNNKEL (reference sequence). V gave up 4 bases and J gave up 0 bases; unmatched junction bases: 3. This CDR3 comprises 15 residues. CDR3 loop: CASSPGGASTDTQYF. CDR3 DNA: TGTGCCAGCAGCCCGGGGGGGGCAAGCACAGATACGCAGTATTTT.

The CDR3: CASTLRDRAGDYNEQFF. In DNA, the CDR3 is TGCGCCAGCACCCTTAGGGATCGAGCGGGAGATTACAATGAGCAGTTCTTC. This sequence joins TRBV5-1 and TRBJ2-1, with 8 bases aligning to TRBD2. Germline V gives CDR1 SGHRS, CDR2 YFSETQ. With V trimmed by 6 bases and J by 4 bases, 15 bases remained unmatched. The CDR3 consists of 17 residues.

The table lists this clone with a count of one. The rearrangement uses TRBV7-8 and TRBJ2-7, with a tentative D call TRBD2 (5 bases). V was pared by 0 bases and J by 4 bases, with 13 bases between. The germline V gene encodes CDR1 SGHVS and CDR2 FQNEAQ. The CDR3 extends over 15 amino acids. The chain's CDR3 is CASSLAREGIYEQYF. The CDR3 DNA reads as TGTGCCAGCAGCTTAGCACGGGAAGGGATTTACGAGCAGTACTTC.

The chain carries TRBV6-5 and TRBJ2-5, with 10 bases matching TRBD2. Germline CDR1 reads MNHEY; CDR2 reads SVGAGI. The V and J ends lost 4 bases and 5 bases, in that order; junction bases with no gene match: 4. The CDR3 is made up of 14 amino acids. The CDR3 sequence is CASSLAGGRETQYF. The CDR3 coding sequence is TGTGCCAGCAGTTTAGCGGGAGGACGGGAGACCCAGTACTTC.

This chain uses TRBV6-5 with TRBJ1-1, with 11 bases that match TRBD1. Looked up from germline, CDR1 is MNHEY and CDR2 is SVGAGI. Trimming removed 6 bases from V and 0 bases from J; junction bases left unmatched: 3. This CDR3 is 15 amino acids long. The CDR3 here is CASRGQGAVNTEAFF. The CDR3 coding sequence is TGTGCCAGCAGAGGACAGGGGGCCGTGAACACTGAAGCTTTCTTT.

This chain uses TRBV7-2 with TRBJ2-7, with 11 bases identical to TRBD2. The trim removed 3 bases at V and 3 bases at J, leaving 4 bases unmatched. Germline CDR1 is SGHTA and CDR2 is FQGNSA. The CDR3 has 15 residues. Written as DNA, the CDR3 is TGTGCCAGCAGCTTGACTAGCGGGGTACTCTACGAGCAGTACTTC. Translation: CASSLTSGVLYEQYF. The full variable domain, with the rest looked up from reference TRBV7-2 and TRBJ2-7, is GAGVSQSPSNKVTEKGKDVELRCDPISGHTALYWYRQSLGQGLEFLIYFQGNSAPDKSGLPSDRFSAERTGGSVSTLTIQRTQQEDSAVYLCASSLTSGVLYEQYFGPGTRLTVT.

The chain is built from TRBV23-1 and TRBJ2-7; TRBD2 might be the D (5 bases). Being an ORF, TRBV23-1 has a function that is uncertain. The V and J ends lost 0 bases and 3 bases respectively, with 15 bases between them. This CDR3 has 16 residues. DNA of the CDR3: TGCGCCAGCAGTCAATCCTTAACGGACGGGAACTACGAGCAGTACTTC. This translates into CASSQSLTDGNYEQYF.

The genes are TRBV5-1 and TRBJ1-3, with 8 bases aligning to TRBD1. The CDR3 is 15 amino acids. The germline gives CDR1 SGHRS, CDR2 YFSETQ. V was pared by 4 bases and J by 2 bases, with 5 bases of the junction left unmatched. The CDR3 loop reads CASSRGQAAGNTIYF. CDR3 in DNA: TGCGCCAGCAGCCGGGGACAGGCGGCTGGAAACACCATATATTTT.

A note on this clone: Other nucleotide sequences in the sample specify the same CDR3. This CDR3 reads CASSIVTEAFF. CDR3 bases: TGTGCCAGTAGTATAGTAACTGAAGCTTTCTTT. V and J are TRBV19 and TRBJ1-1; D uncertain. CDR3 length equals 11 residues. Deletions cut 1 base from V and 5 bases from J, with 2 bases between. Germline loops: CDR1 LNHDA, CDR2 SQIVND (reference sequence). Using reference TRBV19 and TRBJ1-1 for the parts outside the CDR3, the full variable domain is DGGITQSPKYLFRKEGQNVTLSCEQNLNHDAMYWYRQDPGQGLRLIYYSQIVNDFQKGDIAEGYSVSREKKESFPLTVTSAQKNPTAFYLCASSIVTEAFFGQGTRLTVV.

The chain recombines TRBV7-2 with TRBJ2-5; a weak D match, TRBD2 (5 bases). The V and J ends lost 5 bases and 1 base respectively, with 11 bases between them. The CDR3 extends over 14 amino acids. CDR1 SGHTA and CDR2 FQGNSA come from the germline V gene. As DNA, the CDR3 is TGTGCCAGCAGCGAGGCGGGCCCCCAAGAGACCCAGTACTTC. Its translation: CASSEAGPQETQYF.

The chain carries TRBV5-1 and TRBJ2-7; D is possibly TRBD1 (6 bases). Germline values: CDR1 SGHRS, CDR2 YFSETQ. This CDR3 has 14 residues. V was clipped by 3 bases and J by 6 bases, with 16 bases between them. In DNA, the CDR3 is TGCGCCAGCAGCTCACAGGGACCCGTCACCGAGCAGTACTTC. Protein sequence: CASSSQGPVTEQYF.

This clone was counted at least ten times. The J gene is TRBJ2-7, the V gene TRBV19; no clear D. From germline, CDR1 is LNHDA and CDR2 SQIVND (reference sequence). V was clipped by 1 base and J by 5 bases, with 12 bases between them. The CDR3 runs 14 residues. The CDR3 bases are TGTGCCAGTAGTATAGGCGCCAGGTCCAACGAGCAGTACTTC. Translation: CASSIGARSNEQYF.

The CDR3 nucleotides are TGTGCCAGCAGTGACTCTCTTCCGCCAGGGGGCGCTTATGGCTACACCTTC. This codes for CASSDSLPPGGAYGYTF. The V call is TRBV6-4, the J call TRBJ1-2; 8 bases line up with TRBD1. Trimming at V came to 0 bases and at J to 5 bases, leaving 11 bases not matched to a gene. Germline CDR1 is MRHNA and CDR2 is SNTAGT. The length of the CDR3 is 17 residues.